These T cell receptor beta chains were read from a single sample in a study of T cells in Graves' hyperthyroidism and ophthalmopathy. A single record per CDR3 protein comes from TCRdb applying MiXCR to the multiplex PCR reads. The sample holds 470,000 or so distinct CDR3 sequences, around 21% seen once. Sequenced material: blood. The receptors were sampled from a man between 18 and 35 years old with Graves' hyperthyroidism. Each CDR3 is given with its conserved first and last residue. Fields, in order: V gene, J gene, CDR3 protein.

>TRBV28|TRBJ1-5
CASSQHQPQHF
>TRBV4-2|TRBJ2-5
CASSPRTNQETQYF
>TRBV2|TRBJ1-6
CASSEVETVGSPLHF
>TRBV11-2|TRBJ1-1
CASSLATVPTEAFF
>TRBV5-1|TRBJ2-7
CASSLDRAGPYEQYF
>TRBV28|TRBJ1-2
CASTFLTGTRTIYGYTF
>TRBV9|TRBJ2-7
CASSVVSASTHEQYF
>TRBV18|TRBJ2-5
CASSPADSGEETQYF
>TRBV10-3|TRBJ1-1
CAISESVDTPEAFF
>TRBV12-3/TRBV12-4|TRBJ2-7
CASSLLAGAYEQYF
>TRBV6-1|TRBJ1-1
CASSPQGFEAFF
>TRBV20-1|TRBJ2-7
CSADGHYYEQYF
>TRBV29-1|TRBJ1-1
CSVNEGSSEAFF
>TRBV12-3/TRBV12-4|TRBJ1-5
CASSGQGESNQPQHF
>TRBV15|TRBJ2-7
CATSSPGTGDYEQYF
>TRBV20-1|TRBJ2-7
CSVRLAEYEQYF
>TRBV28|TRBJ1-2
CASRPEGQSNYGYTF